This TCR beta chain was found in a study of CD8+CD57+ T cells in acquired aplastic anemia. Whole-study context: The sorted CD4+ and CD8+ cells yielded an average approximately 3.2 ug of DNA.

All sequencing subjects had displayed CD8+CD57+ cell expansion on flow cytometry. TCR beta VDJ combinations and CDR3 sequences were profiled from genomic DNA. Using its own MiXCR run on the reads, TCRdb lists one record per CDR3 protein. The sample includes roughly 150,000 distinct CDR3 sequences, roughly half of them seen just once. Within the sample, this clonotype is medium-sized. The CDR3 length is 18 residues. The trim removed 3 bases at V and 2 bases at J, leaving 10 bases unmatched. Germline V lookup: CDR1 SGHDN, CDR2 FVKESK. This chain joins TRBV14 and TRBJ2-5, with 12 bases lining up with TRBD2. The sample consisted of sorted CD4+, CD8+, or CD8+CD57+ T cells (not recorded which) from PBMCs. This clonotype originated in a human donor with aplastic anemia. The CDR3: CASSQGLAGLHTQETQYF. The CDR3, as DNA: TGTGCCAGCAGCCAGGGACTAGCGGGCCTACATACTCAAGAGACCCAGTACTTC.